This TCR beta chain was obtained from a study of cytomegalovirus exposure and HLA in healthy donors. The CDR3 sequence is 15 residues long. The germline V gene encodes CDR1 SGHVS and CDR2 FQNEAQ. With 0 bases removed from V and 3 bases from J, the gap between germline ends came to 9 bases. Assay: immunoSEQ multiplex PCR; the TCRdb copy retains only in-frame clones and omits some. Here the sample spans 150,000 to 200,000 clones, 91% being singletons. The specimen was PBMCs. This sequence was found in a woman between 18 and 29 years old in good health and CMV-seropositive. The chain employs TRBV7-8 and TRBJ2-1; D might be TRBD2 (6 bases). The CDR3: CASSLAGSVYNEQFF. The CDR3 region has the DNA TGTGCCAGCAGCTTAGCCGGGAGCGTCTACAATGAGCAGTTCTTC.